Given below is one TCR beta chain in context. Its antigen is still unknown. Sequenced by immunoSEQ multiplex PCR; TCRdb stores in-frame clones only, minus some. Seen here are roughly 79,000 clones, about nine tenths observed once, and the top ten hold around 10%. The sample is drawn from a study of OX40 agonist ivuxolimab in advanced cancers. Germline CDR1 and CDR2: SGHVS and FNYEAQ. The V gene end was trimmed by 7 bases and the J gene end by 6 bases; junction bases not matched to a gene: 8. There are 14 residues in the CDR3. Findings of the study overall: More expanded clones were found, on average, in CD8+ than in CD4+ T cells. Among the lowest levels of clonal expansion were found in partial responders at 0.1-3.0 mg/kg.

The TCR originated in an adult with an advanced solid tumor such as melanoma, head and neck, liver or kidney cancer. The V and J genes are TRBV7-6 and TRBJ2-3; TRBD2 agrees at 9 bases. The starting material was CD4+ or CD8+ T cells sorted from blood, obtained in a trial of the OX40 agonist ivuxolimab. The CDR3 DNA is TGTGCCAGCACCCTTAGCGGGGGATGGGATACGCAGTATTTT. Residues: CASTLSGGWDTQYF.